This T cell receptor (beta chain) was identified during a study of cytomegalovirus exposure and HLA in healthy donors. The study's findings and limits: Specificity for CMV antigens was confirmed in vitro for three of the CMV-associated chains. For most TCR sequences rarity was the rule, although some public TCRs occurred in many donors. The authors listed 150 to 200 TCR beta chains as cytomegalovirus-associated.

Note on this clone: Its antigen remains unknown.

The donors were part of the validation cohort of around 110 subjects. That cohort was separate from the first cohort, which comprised some 670 subjects. This table comes from immunoSEQ multiplex PCR, and its TCRdb copy is limited to in-frame clones, with some not included. The data hold 150,000 or so clones, with roughly 91% observed a single time. The V gene end was trimmed by 1 base and the J gene end by 6 bases; junction bases not matched to a gene: 9. This CDR3 is built from 17 residues. CDR1 and CDR2 from the germline V gene are MNHNS and SASEGT. Sequencing input: PBMCs. This TCR was sampled from a woman aged 18-35 years in good health and CMV-seropositive. The J gene is TRBJ2-1, the V gene TRBV6-1; 10 bases line up with TRBD2. CDR3 coding DNA: TGTGCCAGCAGTGAAGGGGATCGGCTAGCGGGAGCCAATGAGCAGTTCTTC. Its translation: CASSEGDRLAGANEQFF.